This T cell receptor (beta chain) was observed in a study of CD8 T cells in Susac syndrome. Germline CDR1 SQVTM, CDR2 ANQGSEA. CDR3 length: 14 residues. The germline V and J ends were trimmed by 2 bases and 0 bases, with 9 bases remaining between them. It was with random hexamers that about 0.45 to 1 ug RNA was reverse transcribed. Amplification of TCR beta CDR3 spanned 54 Vbeta and 13 Jbeta via immunoSEQ multiplex PCR. TCRdb re-called the immunoSEQ multiplex PCR reads with MiXCR, one entry per CDR3 protein. Of 180,000 or so distinct CDR3 sequences in the sample, roughly 95% were seen once. Input material: CD4+ T cells from PBMCs. V and J are TRBV29-1 and TRBJ2-3; TRBD1 is a possible D gene (5 bases). This TCR was recovered from a human donor in good health. Here the CDR3 reads CSVERGKSTDTQYF. CDR3 in DNA: TGCAGCGTTGAAAGGGGAAAAAGCACAGATACGCAGTATTTT.